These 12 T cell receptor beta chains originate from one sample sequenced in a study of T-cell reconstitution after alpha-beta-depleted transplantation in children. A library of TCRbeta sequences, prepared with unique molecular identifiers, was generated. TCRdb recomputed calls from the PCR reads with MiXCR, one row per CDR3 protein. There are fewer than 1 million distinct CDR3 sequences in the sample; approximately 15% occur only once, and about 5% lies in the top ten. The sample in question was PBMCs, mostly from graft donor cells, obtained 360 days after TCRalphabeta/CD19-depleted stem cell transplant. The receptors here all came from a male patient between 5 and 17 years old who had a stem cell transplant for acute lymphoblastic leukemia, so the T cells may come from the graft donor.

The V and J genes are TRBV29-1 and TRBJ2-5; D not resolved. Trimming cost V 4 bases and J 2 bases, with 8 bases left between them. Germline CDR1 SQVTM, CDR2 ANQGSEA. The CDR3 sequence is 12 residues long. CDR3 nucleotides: TGCAGCGTTGGGTCGCCGCAAGAGACCCAGTACTTC. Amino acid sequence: CSVGSPQETQYF.

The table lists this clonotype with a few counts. This CDR3 reads CASSPKDRGNIQYF. DNA of the CDR3: TGCGCCAGCAGCCCTAAGGACAGGGGGAACATTCAGTACTTC. The chain combines TRBV5-1 with TRBJ2-4, with TRBD1 identical over 10 bases. The CDR3 is 14 amino acids. Germline V gene data show CDR1 as SGHRS and CDR2 as YFSETQ. Trimming cost V 4 bases and J 7 bases; bases outside gene matches: 5.

DNA for the CDR3: TGTGCCAGCAGTTTCTCCCGGCAGCGGGGGAGGTCCCTCCACTTT. Amino acid sequence: CASSFSRQRGRSLHF. This chain uses TRBV12-3 or TRBV12-4 with TRBJ1-6; a weak D match, TRBD1 (5 bases). The CDR3 extends over 15 amino acids. V was cut by 3 bases and J by 14 bases, with 20 bases left in between.

The CDR3 DNA sequence: TGTGCCAGCAGCTTATGGCTAGCGGTAGACAATGAGCAGTTCTTC. Its protein is CASSLWLAVDNEQFF. The V call is TRBV7-3, the J call TRBJ2-1, with TRBD2 matching 7 bases. Germline CDR1 is SGHTA and CDR2 is FQGTGA. The V gene end was trimmed by 2 bases and the J gene end by 5 bases; junction bases not matched to a gene: 6. This CDR3 is built from 15 residues.

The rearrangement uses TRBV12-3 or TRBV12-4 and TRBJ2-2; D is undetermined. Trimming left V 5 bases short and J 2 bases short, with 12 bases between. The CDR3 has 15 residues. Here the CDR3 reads CASSLRQDNTGELFF. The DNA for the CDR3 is TGTGCCAGCAGTCTACGGCAGGACAACACCGGGGAGCTGTTTTTT.

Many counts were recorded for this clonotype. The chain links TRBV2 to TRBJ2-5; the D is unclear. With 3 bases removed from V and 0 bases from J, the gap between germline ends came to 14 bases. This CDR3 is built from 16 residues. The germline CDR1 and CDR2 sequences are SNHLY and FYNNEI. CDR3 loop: CASSERGYTYQETQYF. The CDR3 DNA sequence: TGTGCCAGCAGTGAGCGCGGATATACGTACCAAGAGACCCAGTACTTC. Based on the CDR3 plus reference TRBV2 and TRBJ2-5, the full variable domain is EPEVTQTPSHQVTQMGQEVILRCVPISNHLYFYWYRQILGQKVEFLVSFYNNEISEKSEIFDDQFSVERPDGSNFTLKIRSTKLEDSAMYFCASSERGYTYQETQYFGPGTRLLVL.

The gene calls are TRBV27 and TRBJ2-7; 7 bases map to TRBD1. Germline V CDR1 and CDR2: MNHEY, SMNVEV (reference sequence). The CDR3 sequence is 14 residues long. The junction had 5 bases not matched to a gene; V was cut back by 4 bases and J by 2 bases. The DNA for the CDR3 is TGTGCCAGCAGTTGGGGGACAGTTCCCTACGAGCAGTACTTC. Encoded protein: CASSWGTVPYEQYF.

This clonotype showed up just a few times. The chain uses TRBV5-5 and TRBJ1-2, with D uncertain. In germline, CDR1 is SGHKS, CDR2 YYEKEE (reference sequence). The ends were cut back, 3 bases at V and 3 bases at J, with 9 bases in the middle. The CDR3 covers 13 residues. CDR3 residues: CASSSHRDYGYTF. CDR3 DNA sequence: TGTGCCAGCAGCTCCCATAGGGACTATGGCTACACCTTC.

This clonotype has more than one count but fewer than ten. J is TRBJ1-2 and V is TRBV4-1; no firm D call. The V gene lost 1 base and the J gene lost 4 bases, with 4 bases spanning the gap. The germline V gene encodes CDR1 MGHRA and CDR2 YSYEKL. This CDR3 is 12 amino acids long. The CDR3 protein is CASSQGLYGYTF. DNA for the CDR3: TGCGCCAGCAGCCAAGGCCTCTATGGCTACACCTTC.

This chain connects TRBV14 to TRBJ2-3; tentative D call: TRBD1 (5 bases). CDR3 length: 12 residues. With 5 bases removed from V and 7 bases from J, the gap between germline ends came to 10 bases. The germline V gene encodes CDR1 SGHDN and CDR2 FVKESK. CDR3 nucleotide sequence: TGTGCCAGCAGCGCCGCAGGGCATACGCAGTATTTT. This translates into CASSAAGHTQYF.

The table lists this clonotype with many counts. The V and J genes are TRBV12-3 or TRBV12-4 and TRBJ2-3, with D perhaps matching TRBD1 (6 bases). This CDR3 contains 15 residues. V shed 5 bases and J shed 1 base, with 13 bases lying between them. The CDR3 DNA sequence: TGTGCCAGCAGTCTGGACAGAGCGCGCACAGATACGCAGTATTTT. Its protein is CASSLDRARTDTQYF.

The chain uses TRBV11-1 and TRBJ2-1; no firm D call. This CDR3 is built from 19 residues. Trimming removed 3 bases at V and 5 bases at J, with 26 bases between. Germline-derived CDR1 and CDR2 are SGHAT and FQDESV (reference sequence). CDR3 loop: CASSFYNLRGPLRHNEQFF. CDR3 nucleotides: TGTGCCAGCAGCTTTTATAACCTGCGAGGACCACTTCGACACAATGAGCAGTTCTTC.